This paragraph reports one T cell receptor (beta chain). The PCR used 60 Vbeta and 13 Jbeta primers. TCRdb keeps only in-frame clones here, not all; method: immunoSEQ multiplex PCR. This repertoire comprises over 30,000 clones; its ten largest clones make up more than 3.5%. The sample is drawn from a study of cytomegalovirus exposure and HLA in healthy donors. Input material: PBMCs. The sequence was obtained from a woman aged 40 to 55 in good health and CMV-seropositive.

Here the CDR3 reads CASSPQTGHTDNEQFF. The CDR3 nucleotides read TGTGCCAGCAGCCCACAGACAGGACACACCGACAATGAGCAGTTCTTC. V gene TRBV7-2 combines with J gene TRBJ2-1, with TRBD1 as a possible D gene (6 bases). The CDR3 sequence is 16 residues long. V was shortened by 5 bases and J by 5 bases, with 19 bases between the two germline ends. Germline assignment: CDR1 SGHTA and CDR2 FQGNSA.